This T cell receptor (beta chain) was identified during a study of blood T cell repertoires in COVID-19. Study context: Sources were T cells, B-cell-depleted T cells, or PBMCs; the material itself was cDNA or gDNA.

CDR1 is SQVTM and CDR2 is ANQGSEA in the germline V gene. The ends were cut back, 3 bases at V and 3 bases at J, with 5 bases in the middle. This CDR3 is built from 11 residues. This clone has only a few counts. Clinical history reported by participants formed the basis on which cohorts were assigned. The assay was immunoSEQ multiplex PCR, and TCRdb's table has in-frame clones only and misses some. The sample records over 120,000 clones, about 80% being singletons. This TCR derives from a woman aged 50 to 65 who had recovered from COVID-19. The chain carries TRBV29-1 and TRBJ1-2, with unresolved D. The sequenced sample consisted of PBMCs or T cells enriched from blood (not recorded which). DNA of the CDR3: TGCAGCGTTGACGGTGACTATGGCTACACCTTC. Translation: CSVDGDYGYTF.